This entry features one TCR beta chain sequence. The antigen is unknown. The V and J ends lost 6 bases and 1 base respectively, with 13 bases between them. Germline-derived CDR1 and CDR2 are MNHEY and SVGAGI. This CDR3 is 15 amino acids long. This specimen comes from a study of graft-versus-host responses after intestinal transplantation. The method was immunoSEQ multiplex PCR; TCRdb's version includes in-frame clones alone and lacks a portion of them. The sample contains about 86,000 clones, around 89% of which appear only once. This TCR was recovered from a human donor who was the organ donor for an intestinal transplant. The chain employs TRBV6-5 and TRBJ2-4; TRBD2 might be the D (6 bases). The source was unstimulated CD4+ T cells sorted from spleen or lymph node cells, collected before transplant. Here the CDR3 reads CASRPGGVAKNIQYF. The CDR3 bases are TGTGCCAGCAGACCCGGAGGGGTGGCCAAAAACATTCAGTACTTC.